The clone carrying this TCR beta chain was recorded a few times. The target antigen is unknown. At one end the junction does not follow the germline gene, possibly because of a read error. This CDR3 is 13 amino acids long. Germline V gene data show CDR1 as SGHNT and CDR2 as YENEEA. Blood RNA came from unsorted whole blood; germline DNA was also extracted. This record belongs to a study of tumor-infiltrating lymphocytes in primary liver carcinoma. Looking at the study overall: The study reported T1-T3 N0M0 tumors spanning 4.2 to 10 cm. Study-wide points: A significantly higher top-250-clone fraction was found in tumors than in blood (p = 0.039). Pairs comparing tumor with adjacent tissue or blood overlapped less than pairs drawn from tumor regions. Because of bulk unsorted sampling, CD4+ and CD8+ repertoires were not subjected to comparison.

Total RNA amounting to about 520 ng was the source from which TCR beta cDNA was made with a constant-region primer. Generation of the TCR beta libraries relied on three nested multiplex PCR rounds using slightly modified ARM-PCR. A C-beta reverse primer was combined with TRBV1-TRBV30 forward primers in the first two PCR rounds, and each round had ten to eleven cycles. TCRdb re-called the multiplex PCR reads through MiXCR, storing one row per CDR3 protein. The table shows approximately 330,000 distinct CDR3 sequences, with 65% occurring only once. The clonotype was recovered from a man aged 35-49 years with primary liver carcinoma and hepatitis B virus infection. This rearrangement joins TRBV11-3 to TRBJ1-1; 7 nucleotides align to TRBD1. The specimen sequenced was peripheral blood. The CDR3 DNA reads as TGTGCCAGCAACTCGACAGGGAACACTGAGGCTTTCTTT. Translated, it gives CASNSTGNTEAFF.